This T cell receptor beta chain derives from a study of control samples from healthy donors and cancer patients (dated by TCRdb to the early 2020s). In the case of this clone: Its antigen specificity is not known. No base qualities exist here, and no much larger clone lies one base off it.

The library was built by means of the immunoSEQ multiplex PCR assay. Imported from immuneACCESS, the table was reduced by TCRdb to in-frame sequences with V and J called. These copies leave out some clones; in studies compared against another copy, an unresolved V gene accounts for under half, and the cause of the remainder is not known. This sample gives about 40,000 clones in total; 80% to 90% of them show up just once. The top ten constitute roughly 10% of the sample. CDR3 length: 16 amino acids, cysteine to phenylalanine. The sequence is cut down to CDR3 DNA, 48 bases in frame from base 1. The germline V gene gives CDR1 as MDHEN and CDR2 as SYDVKM. The germline V and J ends show losses of 7 bases and 0 bases respectively, and no gene match explains 8 bases of the junction.

This clonotype was obtained from a woman aged 60-75 years with lung cancer. Material for sequencing was PBMCs. This sequence uses TRBV28 and TRBJ1-1; TRBD1 lines up with 10 middle nucleotides. CDR3 sequence: CASNDRGRSMNTEAFF. DNA sequence: TGTGCCAGCAATGACAGGGGGCGTTCCATGAACACTGAAGCTTTCTTT.